This T cell receptor (beta chain) was observed in a study of cytomegalovirus exposure and HLA in healthy donors. The study, taken as a whole, reports: In vitro testing confirmed a few CMV-associated chains as specific for CMV antigens. In a later analysis, DRB1 alleles had the most associated TCRs; HLA-C alleles the fewest.

Germline loops: CDR1 LNHDA, CDR2 SQIVND (reference sequence). With 4 bases clipped from V and 6 bases from J, the junction kept 4 bases outside the gene matches. The CDR3 is made up of 15 amino acids. Turning to this clone: What it binds is not known.

PCR amplification relied on 60 Vbeta primers (plus 13 Jbeta primers). Clones were sequenced by immunoSEQ multiplex PCR, and TCRdb holds only the in-frame ones, with some missing. The sample carries 65,000 to 75,000 clones, 55% to 80% recorded once. The gene calls are TRBV19 and TRBJ2-3, with 13 bases aligning to TRBD2. This receptor was taken from a woman aged 30 to 39 in good health and CMV-seronegative. Sequencing was performed on PBMCs. The CDR3 reads CASSTTSGGPDTQYF. The CDR3 DNA reads TGTGCCAGTAGTACGACTAGCGGGGGGCCGGATACGCAGTATTTT.